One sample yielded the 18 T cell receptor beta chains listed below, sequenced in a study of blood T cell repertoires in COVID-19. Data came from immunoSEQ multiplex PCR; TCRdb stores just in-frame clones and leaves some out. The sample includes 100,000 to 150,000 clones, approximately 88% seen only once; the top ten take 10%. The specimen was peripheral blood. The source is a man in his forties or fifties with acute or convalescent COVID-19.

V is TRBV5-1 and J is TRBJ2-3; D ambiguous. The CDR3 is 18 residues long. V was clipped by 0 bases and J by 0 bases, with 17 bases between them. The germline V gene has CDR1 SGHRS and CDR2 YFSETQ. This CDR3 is CASSLGFRYNPSTDTQYF. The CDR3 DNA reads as TGCGCCAGCAGCTTGGGTTTCCGCTATAATCCTAGCACAGATACGCAGTATTTT.

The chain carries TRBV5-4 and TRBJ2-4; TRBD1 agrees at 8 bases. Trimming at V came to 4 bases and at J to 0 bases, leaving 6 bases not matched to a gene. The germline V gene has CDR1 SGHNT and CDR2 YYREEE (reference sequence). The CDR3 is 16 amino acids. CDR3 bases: TGTGCCAGCAGCACGGACAGGGTCCTAGCCAAAAACATTCAGTACTTC. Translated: CASSTDRVLAKNIQYF. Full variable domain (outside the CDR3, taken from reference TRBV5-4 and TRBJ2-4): ETGVTQSPTHLIKTRGQQVTLRCSSQSGHNTVSWYQQALGQGPQFIFQYYREEENGRGNFPPRFSGLQFPNYSSELNVNALELDDSALYLCASSTDRVLAKNIQYFGAGTRLSVL.

The CDR3: CASSSSIEAFF. The CDR3 DNA follows: TGTGCCAGCAGTTCAAGCATTGAAGCTTTCTTT. The J gene is TRBJ1-1, the V gene TRBV2; no definite D call. This CDR3 contains 11 residues. Per the germline V gene, CDR1 is SNHLY and CDR2 is FYNNEI. The V gene lost 5 bases and the J gene lost 7 bases, with 8 bases spanning the gap. The complete variable domain, with remaining parts taken from reference TRBV2 and TRBJ1-1, reads EPEVTQTPSHQVTQMGQEVILRCVPISNHLYFYWYRQILGQKVEFLVSFYNNEISEKSEIFDDQFSVERPDGSNFTLKIRSTKLEDSAMYFCASSSSIEAFFGQGTRLTVV.

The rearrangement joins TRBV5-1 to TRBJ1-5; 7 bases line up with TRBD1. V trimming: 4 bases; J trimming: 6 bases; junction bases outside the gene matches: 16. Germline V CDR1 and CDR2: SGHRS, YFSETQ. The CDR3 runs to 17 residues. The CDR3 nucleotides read TGCGCCAGCAGCCCGACAGGGATCGATCGTTTTAGTCAGCCCCAGCATTTT. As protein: CASSPTGIDRFSQPQHF. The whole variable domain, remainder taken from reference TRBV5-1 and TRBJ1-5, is KAGVTQTPRYLIKTRGQQVTLSCSPISGHRSVSWYQQTPGQGLQFLFEYFSETQRNKGNFPGRFSGRQFSNSRSEMNVSTLELGDSALYLCASSPTGIDRFSQPQHFGDGTRLSIL.

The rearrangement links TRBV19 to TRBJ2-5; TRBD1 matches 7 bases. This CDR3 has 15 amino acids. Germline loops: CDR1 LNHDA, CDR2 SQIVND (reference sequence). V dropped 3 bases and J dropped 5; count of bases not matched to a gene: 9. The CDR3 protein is CASSMRQGEVETQYF. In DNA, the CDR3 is TGTGCCAGTAGTATGAGACAGGGTGAGGTGGAGACCCAGTACTTC.

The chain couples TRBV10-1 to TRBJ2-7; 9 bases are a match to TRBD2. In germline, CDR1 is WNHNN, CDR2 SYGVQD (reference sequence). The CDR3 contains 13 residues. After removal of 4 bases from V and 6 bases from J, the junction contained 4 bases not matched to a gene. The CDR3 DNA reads TGCGCCAGCAGTGGGGCTAGCGGGACCGAGCAGTACTTC. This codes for CASSGASGTEQYF.

CDR3 residues: CASSPRTSGAQETQYF. For the CDR3, the DNA is TGCGCCAGCAGCCCACGGACTAGCGGTGCCCAAGAGACCCAGTACTTC. The chain couples TRBV5-1 to TRBJ2-5; 10 nucleotides agree with TRBD2. CDR3 length: 16 residues. Germline V gives CDR1 SGHRS, CDR2 YFSETQ. V trimming: 4 bases; J trimming: 1 base; junction bases outside the gene matches: 7.

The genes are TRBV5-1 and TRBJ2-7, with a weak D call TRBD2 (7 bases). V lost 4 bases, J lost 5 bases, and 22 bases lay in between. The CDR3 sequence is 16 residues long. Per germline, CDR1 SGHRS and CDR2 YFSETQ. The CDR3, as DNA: TGCGCCAGCAGCCCTATACGGGGGGCGCGAGGAAACGAGCAGTACTTC. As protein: CASSPIRGARGNEQYF.

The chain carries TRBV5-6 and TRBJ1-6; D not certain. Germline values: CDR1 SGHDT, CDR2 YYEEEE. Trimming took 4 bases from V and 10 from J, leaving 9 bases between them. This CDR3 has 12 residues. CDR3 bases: TGTGCCAGCAGCACTAATGAGTCACCCCTCCACTTT. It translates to CASSTNESPLHF. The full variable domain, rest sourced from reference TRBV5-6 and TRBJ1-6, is DAGVTQSPTHLIKTRGQQVTLRCSPKSGHDTVSWYQQALGQGPQFIFQYYEEEERQRGNFPDRFSGHQFPNYSSELNVNALLLGDSALYLCASSTNESPLHFGNGTRLTVT.

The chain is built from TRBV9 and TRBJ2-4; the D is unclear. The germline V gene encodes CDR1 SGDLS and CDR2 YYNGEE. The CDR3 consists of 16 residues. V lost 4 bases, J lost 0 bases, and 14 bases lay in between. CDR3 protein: CASSSTGSLAKNIQYF. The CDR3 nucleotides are TGTGCCAGCAGCTCAACGGGTTCTCTAGCCAAAAACATTCAGTACTTC.

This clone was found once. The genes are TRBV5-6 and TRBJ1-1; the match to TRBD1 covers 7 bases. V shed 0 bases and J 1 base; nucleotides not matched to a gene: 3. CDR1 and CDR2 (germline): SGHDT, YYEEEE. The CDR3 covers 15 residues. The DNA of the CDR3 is TGTGCCAGCAGCTTGGAGGGGGCGGGGAACACTGAAGCTTTCTTT. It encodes CASSLEGAGNTEAFF. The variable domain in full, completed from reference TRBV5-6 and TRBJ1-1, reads DAGVTQSPTHLIKTRGQQVTLRCSPKSGHDTVSWYQQALGQGPQFIFQYYEEEERQRGNFPDRFSGHQFPNYSSELNVNALLLGDSALYLCASSLEGAGNTEAFFGQGTRLTVV.

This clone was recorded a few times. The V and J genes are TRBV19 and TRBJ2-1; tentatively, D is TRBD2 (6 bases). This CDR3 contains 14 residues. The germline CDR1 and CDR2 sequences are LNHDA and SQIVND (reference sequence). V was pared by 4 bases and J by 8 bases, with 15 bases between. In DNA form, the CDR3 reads TGTGCCAGTAGTAGGACTATCGTCTGGGATGAGCAGTTCTTC. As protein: CASSRTIVWDEQFF.

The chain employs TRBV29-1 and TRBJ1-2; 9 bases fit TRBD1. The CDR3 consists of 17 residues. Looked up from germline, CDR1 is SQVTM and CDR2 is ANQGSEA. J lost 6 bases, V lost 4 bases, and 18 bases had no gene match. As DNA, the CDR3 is TGCAGCGTTGTTAGAGGCGGGACAGGGAGAATTATGGATGGCTACACCTTC. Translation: CSVVRGGTGRIMDGYTF.

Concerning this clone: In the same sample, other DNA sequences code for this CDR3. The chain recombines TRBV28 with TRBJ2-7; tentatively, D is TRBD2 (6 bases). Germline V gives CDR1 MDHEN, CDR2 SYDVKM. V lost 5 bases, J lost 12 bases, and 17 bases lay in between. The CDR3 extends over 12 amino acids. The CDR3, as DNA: TGTGCCAGCAGTCCCCGATTAGCGGTATTGTACTTC. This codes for CASSPRLAVLYF.

In DNA, the CDR3 is TGTGCCAGCAGTTGGCGGACTAGCGGGGGACCCTCCCAAGAGACCCAGTACTTC. Translation: CASSWRTSGGPSQETQYF. This sequence joins TRBV27 and TRBJ2-5; 13 bases map to TRBD2. This CDR3 has 18 amino acids. The trim removed 4 bases at V and 1 base at J, leaving 9 bases unmatched. CDR1 MNHEY and CDR2 SMNVEV come from the germline V gene (reference sequence).

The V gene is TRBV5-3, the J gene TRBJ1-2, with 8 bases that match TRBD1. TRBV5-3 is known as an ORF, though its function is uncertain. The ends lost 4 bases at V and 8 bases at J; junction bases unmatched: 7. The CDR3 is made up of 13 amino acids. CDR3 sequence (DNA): TGTGCCAGAAGCCCGGACAGGGTCGCGGGCTACACCTTC. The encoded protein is CARSPDRVAGYTF.

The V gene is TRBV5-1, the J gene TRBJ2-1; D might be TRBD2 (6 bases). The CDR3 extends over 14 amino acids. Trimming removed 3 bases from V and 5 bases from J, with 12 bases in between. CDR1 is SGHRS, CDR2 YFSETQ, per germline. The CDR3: CASSWGLGNNEQFF. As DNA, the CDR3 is TGCGCCAGCAGCTGGGGACTCGGAAACAATGAGCAGTTCTTC.

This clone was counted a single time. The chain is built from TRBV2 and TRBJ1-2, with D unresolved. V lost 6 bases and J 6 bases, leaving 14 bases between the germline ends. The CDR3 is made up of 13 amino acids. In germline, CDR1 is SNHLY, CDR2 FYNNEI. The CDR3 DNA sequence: TGTGCCAGCAGCCCGGACTTAACCCATGGCTACACCTTC. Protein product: CASSPDLTHGYTF.